These 5 T cell receptor beta chains were all obtained from the same sample, sequenced in a study of persistence of HIV-infected CD4 T cells. These TCRs are of unknown antigen specificity. Cells were stimulated with CMV-infected fibroblast lysates at about 10 ug/mL. CD4+ T cells upregulating both CD40 ligand and CD69 were sorted as responding cells. The libraries were made with immunoSEQ version 4 in survey mode. TCRdb keeps only in-frame clones here, not all; method: immunoSEQ multiplex PCR. Altogether 10,000 to 15,000 clones are present, approximately 71% being singletons, with the ten largest covering 17%. The sample here was CD4+ T cells sorted from PBMCs after approximately 19-hour stimulation, taken from a patient who received antiretroviral therapy. The receptors were sampled from an adult man with HIV who was CMV-seropositive.

The V and J genes are TRBV5-1 and TRBJ1-4; the match to TRBD1 covers 8 bases. The CDR3 totals 14 residues. After removal of 7 bases from V and 5 bases from J, the junction contained 7 bases not matched to a gene. CDR1 is SGHRS and CDR2 is YFSETQ in the germline V gene. The CDR3 protein is CASRMGQENEKLFF. The CDR3 DNA is TGCGCCAGCCGAATGGGACAGGAGAATGAAAAACTGTTTTTT. The variable domain in full, with the rest retrieved from reference TRBV5-1 and TRBJ1-4, is KAGVTQTPRYLIKTRGQQVTLSCSPISGHRSVSWYQQTPGQGLQFLFEYFSETQRNKGNFPGRFSGRQFSNSRSEMNVSTLELGDSALYLCASRMGQENEKLFFGSGTQLSVL.

The rearrangement joins TRBV27 to TRBJ1-2; TRBD1 aligns across 7 bases. V lost 6 bases, J lost 3 bases, and 4 bases stayed unmatched. The CDR3 totals 13 residues. Germline values: CDR1 MNHEY, CDR2 SMNVEV (reference sequence). Written as DNA, the CDR3 is TGTGCCAGCAGCTACAGGGGATACTATGGCTACACCTTC. Its protein product is CASSYRGYYGYTF.

The chain couples TRBV3-1 (or the pseudogene TRBV3-2) to TRBJ1-2; D gene unclear. V was pared by 3 bases and J by 1 base, with 15 bases between. The CDR3 covers 16 residues. Germline CDR1 LGHDT, CDR2 YNNKEL (reference sequence). Written as DNA, the CDR3 is TGTGCCAGCAGCCATGCTACCCTATCCCTTAACTATGGCTACACCTTC. Translated: CASSHATLSLNYGYTF.

The rearrangement joins TRBV3-1 (or the pseudogene TRBV3-2) to TRBJ2-7; 8 positions match TRBD2. The CDR3 length is 14 residues. Germline CDR1 is LGHDT and CDR2 is YNNKEL (reference sequence). The trim removed 4 bases at V and 3 bases at J, leaving 5 bases unmatched. The DNA of the CDR3 is TGTGCCAGCAGCCGTAGCGGGGCGGACTACGAGCAGTACTTC. It codes for CASSRSGADYEQYF.

V and J are TRBV7-3 and TRBJ1-6; D is possibly TRBD1 (5 bases). This CDR3 has 14 residues. V lost 4 bases, J lost 3 bases, and 7 bases lay in between. Germline V gene lookup returns CDR1 SGHTA and CDR2 FQGTGA. Here the CDR3 DNA reads TGTGCCAGCAGCTCCCAGGGCTATAATTCACCCCTCCACTTT. Translation: CASSSQGYNSPLHF.